These 3 T cell receptor beta chains were all obtained from the same sample, sequenced in a study of T cell responses to AZD1222 COVID-19 vaccine. Clones were read by immunoSEQ multiplex PCR, and TCRdb kept only the in-frame ones, dropping some. The sample holds about 140,000 clones. Specimen: peripheral blood. Receptors originate from an adult in good health.

The chain combines TRBV6-1 with TRBJ2-2, with D perhaps TRBD1 or TRBD2 (6 bases each). The CDR3 spans 17 residues. Germline V gene data show CDR1 as MNHNS and CDR2 as SASEGT. Trimming took 4 bases from V and 3 from J, leaving 18 bases between them. The CDR3, as DNA: TGTGCCAGCAGTGTACCAATGGGGGGCATGGACACCGGGGAGCTGTTTTTT. It encodes CASSVPMGGMDTGELFF.

The CDR3 DNA is TGTGCCAGCAGCCCTACGCCAGCCCCGAACACTGAAGCTTTCTTT. Amino acids: CASSPTPAPNTEAFF. V usage is TRBV7-3 and J usage is TRBJ1-1; D remains unclear. Germline assignment: CDR1 SGHTA and CDR2 FQGTGA. CDR3 length equals 15 residues. Trimming removed 5 bases at V and 1 base at J, with 14 bases between. The full variable domain, with the rest looked up from reference TRBV7-3 and TRBJ1-1, is GAGVSQTPSNKVTEKGKYVELRCDPISGHTALYWYRQSLGQGPEFLIYFQGTGAADDSGLPNDRFFAVRPEGSVSTLKIQRTERGDSAVYLCASSPTPAPNTEAFFGQGTRLTVV.

The J gene is TRBJ1-6, the V gene TRBV7-9; TRBD1 matches at 8 bases. Germline V lookup: CDR1 SEHNR, CDR2 FQNEAQ (reference sequence). This CDR3 spans 17 amino acids. The J segment lost 4 bases and the V segment lost 5 bases, leaving 10 bases of the junction unmatched. The CDR3 protein is CASSIRAGGDYNSPLHF. CDR3 coding DNA: TGTGCCAGCAGCATTAGGGCAGGGGGCGATTATAATTCACCCCTCCACTTT.